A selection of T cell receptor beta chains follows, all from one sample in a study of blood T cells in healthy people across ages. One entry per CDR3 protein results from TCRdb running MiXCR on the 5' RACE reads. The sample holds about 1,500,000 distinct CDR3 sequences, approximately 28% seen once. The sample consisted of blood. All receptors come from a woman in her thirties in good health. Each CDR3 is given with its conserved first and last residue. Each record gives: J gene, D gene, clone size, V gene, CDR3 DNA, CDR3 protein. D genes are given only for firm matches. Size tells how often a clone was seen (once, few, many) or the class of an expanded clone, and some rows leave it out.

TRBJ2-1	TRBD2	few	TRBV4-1	TGCGCCAGCAGCCAACAGCCTGGGGTAGCGGGGGGGCCTATCTCCTACAATGAGCAGTTCTTC	CASSQQPGVAGGPISYNEQFF
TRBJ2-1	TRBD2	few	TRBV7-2	TGTGCCAGCACATCTAGCGGGAGGAACCCCTACAATGAGCAGTTCTTC	CASTSSGRNPYNEQFF
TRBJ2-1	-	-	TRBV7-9	TGTGCCAGCAGCGGGGGCGGGGGCCGGAATGAGCAGTTCTTC	CASSGGGGRNEQFF
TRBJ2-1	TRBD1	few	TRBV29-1	TGCAGCGTTCAGCAAGGGACAGGGGGGTCCGGCGGTGAGCAGTTCTTC	CSVQQGTGGSGGEQFF
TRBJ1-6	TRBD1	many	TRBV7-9	TGTGCCAGCAGCAGTACCGGGACAGGGAGGTCACCCCTCCACTTT	CASSSTGTGRSPLHF
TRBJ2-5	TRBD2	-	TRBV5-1	TGCGCCAGCAGCCCCGGGGGGATAAGCGATGAGCAGTACTTC	CASSPGGISDEQYF
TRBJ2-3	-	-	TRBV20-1	TGCAGTAGCGGAGGGGGCGAAGGAGATACGCAGTATTTT	CSSGGGEGDTQYF
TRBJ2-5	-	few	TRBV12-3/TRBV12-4	TGTGCCAGCAGCCCGATTGGCGGAGAAAAGACCCAGTACTTC	CASSPIGGEKTQYF
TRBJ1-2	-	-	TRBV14	TGTGCCAGCAGCCAATGGATCGACAGGACGGGTGGCTACACCTTC	CASSQWIDRTGGYTF
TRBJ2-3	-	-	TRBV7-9	TGTGCCAGCAGCTTAGTTGGGGACCACACAGATACGCAGTATTTT	CASSLVGDHTDTQYF
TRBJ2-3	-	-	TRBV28	TGTGCCAGCACTTTCGACAGGGATACGCAGTATTTT	CASTFDRDTQYF
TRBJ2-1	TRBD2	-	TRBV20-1	TGCAGTGCTATAGCGGGGGGGCTTCACGTTGTCTTC	CSAIAGGLHVVF
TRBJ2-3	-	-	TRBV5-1	TGCGCCAGCAGCTCAGGACGGTATGGCACAGATACGCAGTATTTT	CASSSGRYGTDTQYF
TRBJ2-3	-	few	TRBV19	TGTGCCGGTCGGGACTCCCTCACAGATACGCAGTATTTT	CAGRDSLTDTQYF
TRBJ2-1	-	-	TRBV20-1	TGCAGTGCTAGAGTAGTGGATGAGCAGTTCTTC	CSARVVDEQFF
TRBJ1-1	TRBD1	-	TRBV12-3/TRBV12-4	TGTGCCAGCAGTTTAGCTCTCGACAGGGCGGAAGCTTTCTTT	CASSLALDRAEAFF
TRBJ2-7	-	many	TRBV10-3	TGTGCCATCAGCTCACCGGGACGGAGCTCCTACGAGCAGTACTTC	CAISSPGRSSYEQYF
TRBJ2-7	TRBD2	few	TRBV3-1	TGTGCCAGCAGCCGAGCGAAGACTAGCGGGAGGGCCGTGGGGGCCGCCTCCGAGCAGTACTTC	CASSRAKTSGRAVGAASEQYF
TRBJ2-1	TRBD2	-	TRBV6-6	TGTGCCAGCACCGGGGGGACTAGCGGTAGCTCCTACAATGAGCAGTTCTTC	CASTGGTSGSSYNEQFF
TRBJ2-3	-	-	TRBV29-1	TGCAGCGTGGAAGGTTTCGGGACCTTCACAGATACGCAGTATTTT	CSVEGFGTFTDTQYF
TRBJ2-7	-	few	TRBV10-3	TGTGCCATCAGTGAGCCGACTCTGACCGACTCCTACGAGCAGTACTTC	CAISEPTLTDSYEQYF
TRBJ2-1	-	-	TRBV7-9	TGTGCCGTACGACAAGGGGGGAGGAATGAGCAGTTCTTC	CAVRQGGRNEQFF
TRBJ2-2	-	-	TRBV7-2	TGTGCCAGCAGCTTATTTCCGGGGGCCGGGGAGCTGTTTTTT	CASSLFPGAGELFF
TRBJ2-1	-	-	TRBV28	TGTGCCAGCACGGCTTCTACCCCCTACAATGAGCAGTTCTTC	CASTASTPYNEQFF
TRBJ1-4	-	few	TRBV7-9	TGTGCCACCTTGGACAGCGCGTCGGAAAAACTGTTTTTT	CATLDSASEKLFF
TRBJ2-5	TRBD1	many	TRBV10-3	TGTGCCATCGCGAGACAGGGGACCCAAGAGACCCAGTACTTC	CAIARQGTQETQYF